Listed here are 18 T cell receptor beta chains from one sample, sequenced in a study of blood T cell repertoires in COVID-19. Using immunoSEQ multiplex PCR, the repertoire was profiled, and TCRdb retains in-frame clones only, with some absent. There are approximately 210,000 clones in the sample; 70% to 90% occur only once, and about 4.5% lies in the top ten. What was sequenced was peripheral blood. These receptors came from a human donor in a cohort sampled during active COVID-19.

The chain has TRBV10-3 and TRBJ1-1, with D maybe TRBD1 (5 bases). The CDR3 spans 13 residues. V was trimmed by 7 bases and J by 5 bases, leaving 14 bases between them. Germline-derived CDR1 and CDR2 are ENHRY and SYGVKD. The CDR3 bases are TGTGCCATCACGGAGAATCGGGGGACTGAAGCTTTCTTT. It encodes CAITENRGTEAFF.

The V call is TRBV5-3, the J call TRBJ1-3, with 7 bases matching TRBD1. TRBV5-3 is filed as an ORF, its function uncertain. This CDR3 spans 16 amino acids. V shed 5 bases, J shed 4 bases, and the junction held 12 bases outside the gene matches. CDR3 protein: CARRTGHKSHGNTIYF. For the CDR3, the DNA is TGTGCCAGAAGGACAGGGCATAAGTCGCACGGAAACACCATATATTTT.

CDR3 DNA sequence: TGTGCCACCAGACGGGGGGGAAGTCCCTCTGGGGCCAACGTCCTGACTTTC. Amino acid sequence: CATRRGGSPSGANVLTF. J is TRBJ2-6 and V is TRBV10-3; 8 nucleotides match TRBD2. Per the germline V gene, CDR1 is ENHRY and CDR2 is SYGVKD. Trimming removed 10 bases from V and 0 bases from J; junction bases left unmatched: 11. The CDR3 loop spans 17 amino acids.

This clone has ten or more counts. The chain carries TRBV30 and TRBJ2-7; 11 bases are shared with TRBD2. V shed 0 bases, J shed 2 bases, and the junction held 3 bases outside the gene matches. The V gene's germline CDR1 is GTSNPN and CDR2 SVGIG (reference sequence). This CDR3 is 15 amino acids long. In nucleotides, the CDR3 is TGTGCCTGGAGTGTACTAGCGGGAGAACCCTACGAGCAGTACTTC. Its translation: CAWSVLAGEPYEQYF.

The V and J genes are TRBV12-3 or TRBV12-4 and TRBJ2-1, with 10 bases matching TRBD2. J was trimmed by 9 bases and V by 5 bases; bases with no gene match: 4. This CDR3 spans 13 amino acids. As DNA, the CDR3 is TGTGCCAGCAGTCGTAGCGGGAGGATTGAGCAGTTCTTC. Translating gives CASSRSGRIEQFF.

The chain combines TRBV5-4 with TRBJ1-1; 9 nucleotides match TRBD1. J was trimmed by 3 bases and V by 5 bases; bases with no gene match: 5. Germline V lookup: CDR1 SGHNT, CDR2 YYREEE (reference sequence). The CDR3 spans 14 residues. The DNA for the CDR3 is TGTGCCAGCAGAAACGACAGGGGGTACACTGAAGCTTTCTTT. It codes for CASRNDRGYTEAFF. Full variable domain (remainder filled in from reference TRBV5-4 and TRBJ1-1): ETGVTQSPTHLIKTRGQQVTLRCSSQSGHNTVSWYQQALGQGPQFIFQYYREEENGRGNFPPRFSGLQFPNYSSELNVNALELDDSALYLCASRNDRGYTEAFFGQGTRLTVV.

CDR3 in DNA: TGTGCCAGTAGTATTAGGGGGGGTCCTTGGTACTTC. Translated: CASSIRGGPWYF. The chain employs TRBV19 and TRBJ2-4, with D tentatively TRBD2 (7 bases). The CDR3 loop spans 12 amino acids. Per the germline V gene, CDR1 is LNHDA and CDR2 is SQIVND (reference sequence). Trimming pared 3 bases from V and 15 bases from J, leaving 15 bases between.

Only a few counts were recorded for this clone. The rearrangement joins TRBV9 to TRBJ1-3; no clear D. Germline lookup yields CDR1 SGDLS and CDR2 YYNGEE. This CDR3 has 13 residues. V lost 4 bases, J lost 3 bases, and 8 bases lay in between. CDR3 nucleotides: TGTGCCAGCAGCCCCTCGGTTGGAAACACCATATATTTT. Translating it yields CASSPSVGNTIYF.

This sequence joins TRBV6-6 and TRBJ1-2; 10 bases are a match to TRBD1. Germline values: CDR1 MNHNY, CDR2 SVGAGI (reference sequence). This CDR3 spans 14 amino acids. Trimming removed 8 bases from V and 3 bases from J; junction bases left unmatched: 6. In DNA, the CDR3 is TGTGCCAGCCACGGACAGGGGGACTACTATGGCTACACCTTC. It is translated as CASHGQGDYYGYTF.

The chain carries TRBV18 and TRBJ1-5, with D tentatively TRBD1 (6 bases). Germline loops: CDR1 KGHSH, CDR2 LQKENI. The CDR3 length is 15 residues. V shed 5 bases and J shed 6 bases, with 17 bases lying between them. CDR3 region: CASSAPDSTFQPQHF. CDR3 nucleotides: TGTGCCAGCTCAGCCCCGGACAGTACTTTTCAGCCCCAGCATTTT.

The chain combines TRBV27 with TRBJ1-2; D remains ambiguous. The CDR3 length is 13 residues. Germline-derived CDR1 and CDR2 are MNHEY and SMNVEV (reference sequence). With 4 bases removed from V and 3 bases from J, the gap between germline ends came to 9 bases. CDR3 protein: CASSSRGHYGYTF. The CDR3 nucleotides read TGTGCCAGCAGTTCCCGAGGCCACTATGGCTACACCTTC.

The chain has TRBV18 and TRBJ2-1; TRBD2 aligns across 7 bases. Germline V lookup: CDR1 KGHSH, CDR2 LQKENI. The CDR3 sequence is 16 residues long. The V segment lost 2 bases and the J segment 7 bases; nucleotides outside the gene matches: 11. The CDR3 sequence: CASSPGALRGGNEQFF. The CDR3 nucleotides are TGTGCCAGCTCACCAGGGGCACTAAGGGGAGGGAATGAGCAGTTCTTC. The full variable domain, its missing parts supplied by reference TRBV18 and TRBJ2-1, is NAGVMQNPRHLVRRRGQEARLRCSPMKGHSHVYWYRQLPEEGLKFMVYLQKENIIDESGMPKERFSAEFPKEGPSILRIQQVVRGDSAAYFCASSPGALRGGNEQFFGPGTRLTVL.

The chain joins TRBV29-1 to TRBJ2-2; weak D call: TRBD2 (6 bases). V lost 5 bases and J lost 3, with 13 bases in between. The CDR3 length is 14 residues. Germline V gene data show CDR1 as SQVTM and CDR2 as ANQGSEA. CDR3 protein: CSVRGGEDTGELFF. In nucleotides, the CDR3 is TGCAGCGTTCGGGGAGGAGAGGACACCGGGGAGCTGTTTTTT.

The gene calls are TRBV5-4 and TRBJ1-2, with TRBD1 matching 8 bases. There are 14 residues in the CDR3. Germline V gives CDR1 SGHNT, CDR2 YYREEE (reference sequence). V was clipped by 4 bases and J by 8 bases; unmatched bases: 10. This chain's CDR3 is CASSPGQGRVGYTF. The CDR3 bases are TGTGCCAGCAGCCCTGGACAGGGAAGAGTCGGCTACACCTTC.

This clone has more than one count but fewer than ten. The V call is TRBV5-4, the J call TRBJ2-1; 14 bases align to TRBD2. CDR1 and CDR2 from the germline V gene are SGHNT and YYREEE (reference sequence). This CDR3 is built from 14 residues. V lost 4 bases, J lost 10 bases, and 4 bases stayed unmatched. The DNA of the CDR3 is TGTGCCAGCAGCGGGGGACTAGCGGGAGCGGAGCAGTTCTTC. The encoded protein is CASSGGLAGAEQFF.

This clone was seen a single time. This rearrangement joins TRBV28 to TRBJ1-5; D possibly corresponds to TRBD1 (5 bases). This CDR3 is 16 amino acids long. Between the trimmed V and J ends, which lost 2 bases and 0 bases, there was a span of 11 bases. Germline lookup yields CDR1 MDHEN and CDR2 SYDVKM. CDR3 sequence: CASSLVGGYSNQPQHF. CDR3 nucleotides: TGTGCCAGCAGTTTAGTGGGGGGATATAGCAATCAGCCCCAGCATTTT.

The rearrangement links TRBV18 to TRBJ2-7; maybe TRBD2 (6 bases). The CDR3 extends over 16 amino acids. Trimming removed 5 bases from V and 3 bases from J, with 20 bases in between. Germline V gene lookup returns CDR1 KGHSH and CDR2 LQKENI. The CDR3 here is CASSLYRDLGLYEQYF. The CDR3 DNA is TGTGCCAGCTCATTATACCGGGACTTGGGCCTCTACGAGCAGTACTTC.

The chain joins TRBV6-5 to TRBJ2-7; maybe TRBD1 (6 bases). Between the trimmed V and J ends, which lost 4 bases and 6 bases, there was a span of 19 bases. The CDR3 is made up of 15 amino acids. The germline CDR1 and CDR2 sequences are MNHEY and SVGAGI. CDR3 bases: TGTGCCAGCAGTTTCCGATACCTCGACAGGTCCGAGCAGTACTTC. It yields the protein CASSFRYLDRSEQYF.